This entry concerns a single TCR beta chain. Antigen specificity is unknown. The data are from a study of T cell repertoires in cytomegalovirus infection. Study information: It can be stated that public TCR beta signatures indicated CMV infection as well as a matching HLA type. General observations from the study: The response measured ex vivo was dominated by TCR beta clonotypes (HLA-C-restricted and CMV-specific).

This CDR3 region has 14 residues. V shed 8 bases, J shed 2 bases, and the junction held 7 bases outside the gene matches. The germline CDR1 and CDR2 sequences are MDHEN and SYDVKM. TCRdb itself ran the reads through MiXCR, one entry per CDR3 protein. The sample includes 680,000 or so distinct CDR3 sequences, about 40% of them seen just once. The sample comprised PBMCs. The receptor was derived from a human donor in good health (CMV status not recorded). Some clones in this sample may be carry-over from other donors' samples. The chain has TRBV28 and TRBJ2-7; TRBD2 matches at 9 bases. DNA for the CDR3: TGTGCCAGCCTGGGGCTAGCGGGGCCCTACGAGCAGTACTTC. It is translated as CASLGLAGPYEQYF.